This is a list of T cell receptor beta chains from one sample in a study of cytomegalovirus exposure and HLA in healthy donors. The repertoire was sequenced with immunoSEQ multiplex PCR; TCRdb's copy has only in-frame clones and lacks some. The table records more than 100,000 clones, almost 90% of them present only once. Source material: PBMCs. The receptors originated from a man in his thirties or forties in good health and CMV-seronegative. Each CDR3 is given with its conserved first and last residue. Each record gives: clone size, V gene, D gene, J gene, CDR3 protein, CDR3 DNA. A D gene is named only where the DNA matches it firmly. For some rows the clone size is stated as once, few or many, or as a class when expanded; others skip it.

size: .
V: TRBV7-9
D: TRBD2
J: TRBJ2-7
CDR3: CASSLALAGAHYEQYF
DNA: TGTGCCAGCAGCTTAGCTCTAGCGGGAGCTCACTACGAGCAGTACTTC

size: .
V: TRBV6-4
D: TRBD1
J: TRBJ1-1
CDR3: CASSSTGGLTEAFF
DNA: TGTGCCAGCAGTTCGACAGGGGGTCTAACTGAAGCTTTCTTT

size: .
V: TRBV12-5
D: .
J: TRBJ2-3
CDR3: CASSRQVITDTQYF
DNA: TGTGCTAGCAGCAGACAGGTTATCACAGATACGCAGTATTTT

size: .
V: TRBV7-9
D: .
J: TRBJ2-3
CDR3: CASSWDNAQYF
DNA: TGTGCCAGCAGCTGGGACAATGCGCAGTATTTT

size: .
V: TRBV6-5
D: .
J: TRBJ1-2
CDR3: CASRWTLKANYGYTF
DNA: TGTGCCAGCAGGTGGACACTGAAAGCTAACTATGGCTACACCTTC

size: .
V: TRBV7-9
D: .
J: TRBJ1-5
CDR3: CASSSTGSSNQPQHF
DNA: TGTGCCAGCAGCTCGACAGGATCAAGCAATCAGCCCCAGCATTTT

size: .
V: TRBV27
D: TRBD2
J: TRBJ2-7
CDR3: CASSSRGLAGYYEQYF
DNA: TGTGCCAGCAGTTCGAGGGGACTAGCGGGATACTACGAGCAGTACTTC

size: .
V: TRBV30
D: TRBD1
J: TRBJ1-1
CDR3: CAWTTGQGFGEAFF
DNA: TGTGCCTGGACGACAGGACAGGGGTTTGGCGAAGCTTTCTTT

size: .
V: TRBV7-2
D: TRBD2
J: TRBJ2-3
CDR3: CASSLTSGTDTQYF
DNA: TGTGCCAGCAGCTTGACTAGCGGCACAGATACGCAGTATTTT

size: .
V: TRBV7-2
D: .
J: TRBJ1-1
CDR3: CASSRNTEAFF
DNA: TGTGCCAGCAGCCGTAACACTGAAGCTTTCTTT

size: once
V: TRBV11-3
D: TRBD1
J: TRBJ1-1
CDR3: CASSLGNSGGNTEAFF
DNA: TGTGCCAGCAGCTTAGGGAACTCAGGGGGTAACACTGAAGCTTTCTTT

size: .
V: TRBV4-1
D: TRBD2
J: TRBJ2-7
CDR3: CASSQTSGGGRYEQYF
DNA: TGCGCCAGCAGCCAAACATCAGGTGGCGGGAGGTACGAGCAGTACTTC

size: .
V: TRBV4-3
D: .
J: TRBJ1-2
CDR3: CASSQEGSGGYTF
DNA: TGCGCCAGCAGCCAAGAGGGCTCAGGTGGCTACACCTTC

size: .
V: TRBV6-1
D: TRBD1
J: TRBJ1-1
CDR3: CASTNTGVNTEAFF
DNA: TGTGCCAGCACAAATACAGGGGTTAACACTGAAGCTTTCTTT

size: .
V: TRBV27
D: TRBD1
J: TRBJ1-2
CDR3: CASSLRTGKLGYTF
DNA: TGTGCCAGCAGCCTACGGACAGGGAAGTTGGGCTACACCTTC

size: .
V: TRBV6-6
D: TRBD2
J: TRBJ2-7
CDR3: CASSYPTREDYEQYF
DNA: TGTGCCAGCAGTTACCCCACGCGGGAGGACTACGAGCAGTACTTC

size: .
V: TRBV6-6
D: .
J: TRBJ1-5
CDR3: CASSLQGNQPQHF
DNA: TGTGCCAGCAGCCTACAGGGCAATCAGCCCCAGCATTTT

size: .
V: TRBV30
D: .
J: TRBJ1-1
CDR3: CAWSAGQGAKAFF
DNA: TGTGCCTGGAGTGCCGGACAAGGGGCGAAAGCTTTCTTT

size: .
V: TRBV2
D: .
J: TRBJ2-7
CDR3: CATAQRISYEQYF
DNA: TGTGCCACCGCCCAGCGGATTTCCTACGAGCAGTACTTC

size: .
V: TRBV2
D: TRBD1
J: TRBJ2-7
CDR3: CASSSGTAPYEQYF
DNA: TGTGCCAGCAGTTCCGGGACAGCCCCCTACGAGCAGTACTTC

size: .
V: TRBV9
D: TRBD1
J: TRBJ2-5
CDR3: CASSIQQGAGETQYF
DNA: TGTGCCAGCAGCATTCAACAGGGGGCGGGTGAGACCCAGTACTTC

size: .
V: TRBV4-1
D: .
J: TRBJ1-5
CDR3: CASSQDSNQPQHF
DNA: TGCGCCAGCAGCCAAGATTCTAATCAGCCCCAGCATTTT

size: .
V: TRBV5-6
D: TRBD2
J: TRBJ2-7
CDR3: CASSLVGGRVHEQYF
DNA: TGTGCCAGCAGCTTGGTCGGGGGGAGGGTCCACGAGCAGTACTTC

size: .
V: TRBV18
D: .
J: TRBJ1-3
CDR3: CASSLSGTGNTIYF
DNA: TGTGCCAGCTCCCTTTCCGGGACAGGAAACACCATATATTTT

size: once
V: TRBV5-1
D: .
J: TRBJ2-2
CDR3: CASSLTGTGELFF
DNA: TGCGCCAGCAGCTTGACGGGTACCGGGGAGCTGTTTTTT

size: .
V: TRBV5-6
D: TRBD1
J: TRBJ2-1
CDR3: CASSWDTGGSYNEQFF
DNA: TGTGCCAGCAGCTGGGATACAGGGGGCTCCTACAATGAGCAGTTCTTC

size: .
V: TRBV7-2
D: .
J: TRBJ1-5
CDR3: CASSHRGGSNQPQHF
DNA: TGTGCCAGCAGCCACCGCGGGGGTAGCAATCAGCCCCAGCATTTT

size: .
V: TRBV5-1
D: TRBD2
J: TRBJ2-7
CDR3: CASSLVAGGRKSYEQYF
DNA: TGCGCCAGCAGCTTGGTAGCGGGAGGGCGGAAATCCTACGAGCAGTACTTC

size: .
V: TRBV4-3
D: TRBD2
J: TRBJ2-7
CDR3: CASSQTSAGGYEQYF
DNA: TGCGCCAGCAGCCAAACATCCGCCGGGGGGTACGAGCAGTACTTC

size: .
V: TRBV4-1
D: .
J: TRBJ2-3
CDR3: CASSRPGDRADTQYF
DNA: TGCGCCAGCAGCCGTCCAGGGGATAGGGCAGATACGCAGTATTTT

size: .
V: TRBV19
D: .
J: TRBJ1-1
CDR3: CASSIVLRAEGNTEAFF
DNA: TGTGCCAGTAGTATAGTATTAAGGGCGGAGGGGAACACTGAAGCTTTCTTT

size: .
V: TRBV5-1
D: TRBD2
J: TRBJ2-3
CDR3: CASSLALRGVPDTQYF
DNA: TGCGCCAGCAGCTTGGCCCTGCGGGGGGTACCGGATACGCAGTATTTT

size: .
V: TRBV20-1
D: .
J: TRBJ2-1
CDR3: CSARVGPEQFF
DNA: TGCAGTGCTAGAGTGGGCCCGGAGCAGTTCTTC

size: .
V: TRBV30
D: .
J: TRBJ2-7
CDR3: CAWSVHRGRYEQYF
DNA: TGTGCCTGGAGTGTACATCGAGGGAGGTACGAGCAGTACTTC

size: .
V: TRBV4-1
D: TRBD2
J: TRBJ2-1
CDR3: CASSARLAGGRNEQFF
DNA: TGCGCCAGCAGCGCCCGACTAGCGGGAGGTCGGAATGAGCAGTTCTTC

size: .
V: TRBV20-1
D: .
J: TRBJ1-5
CDR3: CSARVYQPQHF
DNA: TGCAGTGCTAGAGTCTATCAGCCCCAGCATTTT